The T cell receptor beta chain under discussion was sequenced for a study of response to subunit inactivated influenza vaccine. General study results and limits: The authors suggested that few new T cells are recruited per seasonal influenza vaccination.

About this clonotype itself: What it binds is unknown.

This CDR3 has 14 residues. Germline CDR1 DFQATT, CDR2 SNEGSKA (reference sequence). Trimming cost V 5 bases and J 2 bases, with 14 bases left between them. TCRdb re-called the RT-PCR reads through MiXCR, storing one row per CDR3 protein. The sample has about 570,000 distinct CDR3 sequences; about 10% are singletons. This chain uses TRBV20-1 with TRBJ2-3; weak D call: TRBD2 (7 bases). This TCR was sampled from a man in his fifties or sixties who received an inactivated influenza vaccine. Material: PBMCs from blood, obtained on the day of vaccination. The CDR3 loop is CSAYRGAATDTQYF. The CDR3 nucleotides read TGCAGTGCTTATCGGGGGGCCGCCACAGATACGCAGTATTTT.